This T cell receptor beta chain originates from a study of Graves' ophthalmopathy and Graves' hyperthyroidism. Beta-chain TCR CDR3 regions were amplified from RNA transcripts. HTBI primers primed a first-round RT-PCR, and a second-round multiplex PCR followed. TCRdb reprocessed the multiplex PCR reads via MiXCR and lists one record per CDR3 protein. This sample yields about 210,000 distinct CDR3 sequences, of which 25% to 35% are seen a single time; approximately 9.6% belongs to the top ten. Moderately to severely active ophthalmopathy under 3 months, CAS at least 3, NOSPECS at least 4. Trimming left V 7 bases short and J 0 bases short, with 19 bases between. CDR1 is SQVTM and CDR2 is ANQGSEA in the germline V gene. CDR3 length: 15 residues. This clonotype showed up many times.

Sequenced material: peripheral blood. The chain combines TRBV29-1 with TRBJ2-7, with D possibly TRBD1 on 5 matching bases. The clonotype comes from a man aged 50 to 60 with Graves' ophthalmopathy. Written as DNA, the CDR3 is TGCAGCGCTCAGTCCGACAGCCTCAGCTCCTACGAGCAGTACTTC. This sequence encodes CSAQSDSLSSYEQYF.